The 15 T cell receptor beta chains reported below all come from one sample, sequenced in a study of persistence of HIV-infected CD4 T cells. No antigen has been assigned to these receptors. This was the immunoSEQ version 4 assay in survey mode. Measured with immunoSEQ multiplex PCR; TCRdb has only the in-frame clones, and not every one. The sample carries about 60,000 clones, 65% to 80% recorded once. Cells were stimulated with overlapping HIV-1 Gag 15-mer peptides. CD40L/CD69 double-negative CD45RO-high memory CD4+ T cells were collected. The sample consisted of CD4+ T cells sorted from PBMCs after roughly 18-hour stimulation, taken from a patient who received antiretroviral therapy. The source is an adult man with HIV who was CMV-seropositive.

The chain is built from TRBV10-3 and TRBJ2-2; D tentatively reads TRBD1 or TRBD2 (5 bases each). V lost 2 bases and J 7 bases, leaving 14 bases between the germline ends. The CDR3 is made up of 15 amino acids. Germline V CDR1 and CDR2: ENHRY, SYGVKD. CDR3 region: CAISEGPGTGGELFF. The CDR3, as DNA: TGTGCCATCAGTGAGGGGCCGGGGACGGGCGGGGAGCTGTTTTTT.

This chain uses TRBV7-6 with TRBJ1-4, with 8 bases lining up with TRBD1. Trimming cost V 1 base and J 8 bases; bases outside gene matches: 3. This CDR3 is 14 amino acids long. Germline assignment: CDR1 SGHVS and CDR2 FNYEAQ. The CDR3 nucleotides are TGTGCCAGCAGCTTAGGGACAGGGAAAGAAAAACTGTTTTTT. Amino acids: CASSLGTGKEKLFF. The full variable domain, its missing parts supplied by reference TRBV7-6 and TRBJ1-4, is GAGVSQSPRYKVTKRGQDVALRCDPISGHVSLYWYRQALGQGPEFLTYFNYEAQQDKSGLPNDRFSAERPEGSISTLTIQRTEQRDSAMYRCASSLGTGKEKLFFGSGTQLSVL.

Only a few counts were recorded for this clone. The chain uses TRBV5-1 and TRBJ1-2; maybe TRBD1 (5 bases). The V gene lost 0 bases and the J gene lost 3 bases, with 6 bases spanning the gap. Per the germline V gene, CDR1 is SGHRS and CDR2 is YFSETQ. This CDR3 contains 13 residues. Written as DNA, the CDR3 is TGCGCCAGCAGCTTGGAAGGGGACTATGGCTACACCTTC. Protein product: CASSLEGDYGYTF. The complete variable domain, with remaining parts taken from reference TRBV5-1 and TRBJ1-2, reads KAGVTQTPRYLIKTRGQQVTLSCSPISGHRSVSWYQQTPGQGLQFLFEYFSETQRNKGNFPGRFSGRQFSNSRSEMNVSTLELGDSALYLCASSLEGDYGYTFGSGTRLTVV.

V usage is TRBV3-1 (or the pseudogene TRBV3-2) and J usage is TRBJ1-4; the D is unclear. Trimming shortened V by 4 bases and J by 5 bases, and 14 bases separated the two germline ends. The length of the CDR3 is 15 residues. Looked up from germline, CDR1 is LGHDT and CDR2 is YNNKEL (reference sequence). The CDR3 bases are TGTGCCAGCAGCCTAGAACGACGGAGAAATGAAAAACTGTTTTTT. The encoded protein is CASSLERRRNEKLFF.

V usage is TRBV12-5 and J usage is TRBJ2-2; 10 nucleotides agree with TRBD1. Trimming removed 0 bases from V and 5 bases from J; junction bases left unmatched: 6. This CDR3 has 17 residues. CDR1 is LGHNT, CDR2 FRNRAP, per germline. The CDR3 bases are TGTGCTAGTGGTTTGGTGACAGGGGGCAGTTCGACCGGGGAGCTGTTTTTT. It specifies CASGLVTGGSSTGELFF.

The J gene is TRBJ1-2, the V gene TRBV18, with TRBD1 matching 10 bases. Germline trimming cut 4 bases from V and 3 bases from J; bases unmatched to any gene: 5. This CDR3 has 15 amino acids. Germline-derived CDR1 and CDR2 are KGHSH and LQKENI. CDR3 sequence (DNA): TGTGCCAGCTCACAGGGACAGGGGATGGACTATGGCTACACCTTC. Protein product: CASSQGQGMDYGYTF.

The J gene is TRBJ1-2, the V gene TRBV27, with D perhaps matching TRBD1 (5 bases). This CDR3 has 14 residues. Germline loops: CDR1 MNHEY, CDR2 SMNVEV (reference sequence). Trimming removed 2 bases from V and 4 bases from J, with 11 bases in between. Written as DNA, the CDR3 is TGTGCCAGCAGTTTACGTCCAGGGATCTATGGCTACACCTTC. This gives the protein CASSLRPGIYGYTF.

This clone was seen only a few times. The chain joins TRBV19 to TRBJ1-5; no clear D. Germline V gene sequence: CDR1 LNHDA, CDR2 SQIVND (reference sequence). The CDR3 is made up of 14 amino acids. V lost 3 bases to trimming and J lost 5 bases, with 11 bases between them. The CDR3 region has the DNA TGTGCCAGTAGTATCGGTCAAAGGTATCAGCCCCAGCATTTT. It yields the protein CASSIGQRYQPQHF.

V and J are TRBV9 and TRBJ1-6; unclear D gene. Germline CDR1 is SGDLS and CDR2 is YYNGEE. The CDR3 has 14 residues. V lost 2 bases and J 7 bases, leaving 10 bases between the germline ends. CDR3 region: CASSVTSSNSPLHF. The CDR3 nucleotides read TGTGCCAGCAGCGTCACTAGTTCCAATTCACCCCTCCACTTT.

The chain employs TRBV5-1 and TRBJ2-7, with 7 bases that match TRBD1. This CDR3 region has 15 residues. The J segment lost 3 bases and the V segment lost 2 bases, leaving 8 bases of the junction unmatched. The germline V gene encodes CDR1 SGHRS and CDR2 YFSETQ. CDR3 residues: CASSFNRGQSYEQYF. CDR3 DNA sequence: TGCGCCAGCAGCTTCAATAGGGGACAGAGCTACGAGCAGTACTTC.

The genes are TRBV19 and TRBJ1-1, with 7 positions matching TRBD1. V lost 6 bases to trimming and J lost 4 bases; unmatched junction nucleotides: 8. This CDR3 has 14 amino acids. Germline assignment: CDR1 LNHDA and CDR2 SQIVND (reference sequence). The CDR3 region is CASSRDSLSTEAFF. Written as DNA, the CDR3 is TGTGCCAGTAGCCGGGACAGTCTCTCCACTGAAGCTTTCTTT.

The chain has TRBV5-1 and TRBJ2-2; D call uncertain. The germline gives CDR1 SGHRS, CDR2 YFSETQ. The CDR3 spans 17 residues. V was cut by 1 base and J by 0 bases, with 13 bases left in between. CDR3 loop: CASSLRLAVSNTGELFF. CDR3 in DNA: TGCGCCAGCAGCTTGAGGTTGGCAGTTTCGAACACCGGGGAGCTGTTTTTT.

In its sample, this clone was seen a few times. The chain links TRBV6-5 to TRBJ1-1; D unclear. Germline V gene sequence: CDR1 MNHEY, CDR2 SVGAGI. V was pared by 3 bases and J by 1 base, with 12 bases between. The CDR3 runs 15 residues. The CDR3 here is CASSYQARQNTEAFF. The CDR3 DNA follows: TGTGCCAGCAGTTATCAGGCCAGGCAGAACACTGAAGCTTTCTTT.

This clone was observed once. V and J are TRBV3-1 (or the pseudogene TRBV3-2) and TRBJ1-5, with D unresolved. Trimming shortened V by 0 bases and J by 4 bases, and 1 base separated the two germline ends. The CDR3 length is 12 residues. The germline V gene has CDR1 LGHDT and CDR2 YNNKEL (reference sequence). The CDR3 protein is CASSQDNQPQHF. Here the CDR3 DNA reads TGTGCCAGCAGCCAAGATAATCAGCCCCAGCATTTT.

This clone was detected only once. The chain links TRBV19 to TRBJ2-7, with 8 bases matching TRBD1. With 11 bases clipped from V and 5 bases from J, the junction kept 8 bases outside the gene matches. Germline lookup yields CDR1 LNHDA and CDR2 SQIVND (reference sequence). This CDR3 spans 12 amino acids. CDR3 nucleotides: TGTGCCCCGGCGGGACAGGCGGACGAGCAGTACTTC. Translation: CAPAGQADEQYF.